The 11 T cell receptor beta chains in this list originate from one sample, sequenced in a study of T cell repertoires in cytomegalovirus infection. TCRdb analysed the reads with MiXCR anew, one entry per CDR3 protein. The table shows 95,000 to 120,000 distinct CDR3 sequences, with about 33% occurring only once. These receptors have no identified antigens. The sample consisted of CD8+ T cells from cultured PBMCs, taken from culture after CMV antigen stimulation. The receptors originated from a human donor in good health (CMV status not recorded). Some clones in this sample may be carry-over from other donors' samples.

The chain carries TRBV19 and TRBJ1-5; weak D call: TRBD1 (6 bases). Per the germline V gene, CDR1 is LNHDA and CDR2 is SQIVND (reference sequence). The CDR3 sequence is 15 residues long. Trimming removed 6 bases from V and 0 bases from J, with 12 bases in between. DNA for the CDR3: TGTGCCAGTAGGGGGGGGCTTTATAGCAATCAGCCCCAGCATTTT. The encoded protein is CASRGGLYSNQPQHF.

This clonotype showed up just a few times. This chain uses TRBV2 with TRBJ2-1, with 10 bases identical to TRBD1. After removal of 6 bases from V and 7 bases from J, the junction contained 15 bases not matched to a gene. The CDR3 has 17 amino acids. The V gene's germline CDR1 is SNHLY and CDR2 FYNNEI. The CDR3 is CASSLNTGTGVKNEQFF. As DNA, the CDR3 is TGTGCCAGCAGCCTCAACACCGGGACAGGGGTAAAGAATGAGCAGTTCTTC. The entire variable domain, with the rest obtained from reference TRBV2 and TRBJ2-1, is as follows: EPEVTQTPSHQVTQMGQEVILRCVPISNHLYFYWYRQILGQKVEFLVSFYNNEISEKSEIFDDQFSVERPDGSNFTLKIRSTKLEDSAMYFCASSLNTGTGVKNEQFFGPGTRLTVL.

V gene TRBV28 combines with J gene TRBJ2-1; TRBD1 agrees at 9 bases. Germline V gives CDR1 MDHEN, CDR2 SYDVKM. This CDR3 has 14 residues. The J segment lost 3 bases and the V segment lost 8 bases, leaving 5 bases of the junction unmatched. In DNA, the CDR3 is TGTGCCAGCGGGGAGACAGGGGGCTACAATGAGCAGTTCTTC. Translated, it gives CASGETGGYNEQFF.

The J gene is TRBJ2-5, the V gene TRBV7-2, with 8 bases that match TRBD2. Germline values: CDR1 SGHTA, CDR2 FQGNSA. Germline trimming cut 1 base from V and 4 bases from J; bases unmatched to any gene: 5. The CDR3 is made up of 15 amino acids. CDR3 protein: CASSLGTSLVETQYF. CDR3 sequence (DNA): TGTGCCAGCAGCTTAGGGACTAGCCTTGTAGAGACCCAGTACTTC. The entire variable domain, with the rest obtained from reference TRBV7-2 and TRBJ2-5, is as follows: GAGVSQSPSNKVTEKGKDVELRCDPISGHTALYWYRQSLGQGLEFLIYFQGNSAPDKSGLPSDRFSAERTGGSVSTLTIQRTQQEDSAVYLCASSLGTSLVETQYFGPGTRLLVL.

The chain couples TRBV6-5 to TRBJ1-2; D is undetermined. The germline gives CDR1 MNHEY, CDR2 SVGAGI. V lost 0 bases, J lost 6 bases, and 17 bases lay in between. CDR3 size: 16 residues. CDR3 bases: TGTGCCAGCAGTTACTCGATCGGGAGTCCTAGTGATGGCTACACCTTC. Translation gives CASSYSIGSPSDGYTF.

This clonotype turned up a few times. The V call is TRBV11-2, the J call TRBJ1-6; TRBD1 aligns across 9 bases. V dropped 1 base and J dropped 6; count of bases not matched to a gene: 4. CDR1 is SGHAT, CDR2 FQNNGV, per germline. This CDR3 spans 16 amino acids. The CDR3 spells CASSLAWDRANSPLHF. CDR3 sequence (DNA): TGTGCCAGCAGCTTAGCCTGGGACAGGGCTAATTCACCCCTCCACTTT.

The CDR3 bases are TGTGCCAGCAGGAATACCGGGACAGGGGGCTCCTACGAGCAGTACTTC. Translation: CASRNTGTGGSYEQYF. The chain links TRBV27 to TRBJ2-7, with 11 bases lining up with TRBD1. With 6 bases clipped from V and 0 bases from J, the junction kept 7 bases outside the gene matches. Germline-derived CDR1 and CDR2 are MNHEY and SMNVEV (reference sequence). The CDR3 extends over 16 amino acids.

This chain links TRBV7-4 with TRBJ2-1; D is ambiguous. The CDR3 consists of 15 residues. Looked up from germline, CDR1 is SGHVT and CDR2 is SQSDAQ. V lost 4 bases and J 2 bases, leaving 12 bases between the germline ends. CDR3: CASSYNGPPYNEQFF. DNA of the CDR3: TGTGCCAGCAGCTATAATGGTCCACCCTACAATGAGCAGTTCTTC.

The chain links TRBV6-4 to TRBJ1-5; the D is unclear. The germline V gene has CDR1 MRHNA and CDR2 SNTAGT. This CDR3 is built from 13 residues. V was shortened by 0 bases and J by 4 bases, with 4 bases between the two germline ends. The CDR3 bases are TGTGCCAGCAGTGACTCGGCGAATCAGCCCCAGCATTTT. Protein sequence: CASSDSANQPQHF.

This clonotype was recorded a few times. This rearrangement joins TRBV6-1 to TRBJ2-5; D may be TRBD1 or TRBD2 (5 bases each). Germline-derived CDR1 and CDR2 are MNHNS and SASEGT. The CDR3 sequence is 15 residues long. V lost 2 bases to trimming and J lost 4 bases, with 14 bases between them. CDR3 in DNA: TGTGCCAGCAGTGAACTGGGGACCTGGGGAGAGACCCAGTACTTC. Its translation: CASSELGTWGETQYF.

V gene TRBV5-4 combines with J gene TRBJ2-4; TRBD2 might be the D (5 bases). CDR1 and CDR2 from the germline V gene are SGHNT and YYREEE (reference sequence). V lost 1 base to trimming and J lost 0 bases, with 14 bases between them. The CDR3 is 17 residues long. The CDR3 nucleotides are TGTGCCAGCAGCTTGCGCCTCTCCGGGGTAGCCAAAAACATTCAGTACTTC. Encoded protein: CASSLRLSGVAKNIQYF.